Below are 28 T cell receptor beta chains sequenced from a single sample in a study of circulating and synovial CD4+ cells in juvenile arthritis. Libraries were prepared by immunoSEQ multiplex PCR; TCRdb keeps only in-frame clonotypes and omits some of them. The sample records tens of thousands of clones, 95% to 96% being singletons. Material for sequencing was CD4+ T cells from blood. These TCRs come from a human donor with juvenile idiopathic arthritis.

Written as DNA, the CDR3 is TGTGCCAGCAGCACCGGACAGAAACCCACTGAAGCTTTCTTT. Protein: CASSTGQKPTEAFF. This rearrangement joins TRBV9 to TRBJ1-1, with D possibly being TRBD1 (6 bases). The CDR3 has 14 amino acids. Trimming pared 4 bases from V and 4 bases from J, leaving 14 bases between. CDR1 is SGDLS, CDR2 YYNGEE, per germline.

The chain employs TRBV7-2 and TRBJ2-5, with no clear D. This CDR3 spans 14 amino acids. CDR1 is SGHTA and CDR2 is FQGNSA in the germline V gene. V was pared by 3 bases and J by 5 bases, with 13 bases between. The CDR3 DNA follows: TGTGCCAGCAGCTTGCAGGTGGGTCGGGAGACCCAGTACTTC. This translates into CASSLQVGRETQYF.

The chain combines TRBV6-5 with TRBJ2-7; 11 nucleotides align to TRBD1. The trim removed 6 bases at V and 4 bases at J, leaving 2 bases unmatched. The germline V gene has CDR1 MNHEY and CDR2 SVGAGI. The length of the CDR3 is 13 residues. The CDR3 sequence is CASSRDRGYEQYF. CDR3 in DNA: TGTGCCAGCAGCCGGGACAGGGGGTACGAGCAGTACTTC.

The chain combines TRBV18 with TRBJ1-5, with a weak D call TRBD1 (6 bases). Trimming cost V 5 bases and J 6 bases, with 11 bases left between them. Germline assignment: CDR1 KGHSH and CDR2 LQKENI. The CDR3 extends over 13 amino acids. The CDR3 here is CASSTGFGQPQHF. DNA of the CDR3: TGTGCCAGCTCAACAGGGTTTGGTCAGCCCCAGCATTTT.

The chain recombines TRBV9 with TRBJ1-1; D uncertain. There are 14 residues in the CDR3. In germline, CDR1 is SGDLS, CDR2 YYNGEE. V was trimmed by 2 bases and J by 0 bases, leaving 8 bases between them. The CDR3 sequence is CASSVAEMNTEAFF. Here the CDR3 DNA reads TGTGCCAGCAGCGTGGCGGAGATGAACACTGAAGCTTTCTTT.

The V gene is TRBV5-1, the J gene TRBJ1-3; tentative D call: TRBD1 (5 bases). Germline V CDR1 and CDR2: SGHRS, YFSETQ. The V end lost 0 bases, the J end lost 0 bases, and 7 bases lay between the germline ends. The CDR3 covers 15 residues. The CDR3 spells CASSLETVSGNTIYF. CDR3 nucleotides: TGCGCCAGCAGCTTGGAGACAGTCTCTGGAAACACCATATATTTT. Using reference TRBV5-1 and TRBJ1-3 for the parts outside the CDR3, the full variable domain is KAGVTQTPRYLIKTRGQQVTLSCSPISGHRSVSWYQQTPGQGLQFLFEYFSETQRNKGNFPGRFSGRQFSNSRSEMNVSTLELGDSALYLCASSLETVSGNTIYFGEGSWLTVV.

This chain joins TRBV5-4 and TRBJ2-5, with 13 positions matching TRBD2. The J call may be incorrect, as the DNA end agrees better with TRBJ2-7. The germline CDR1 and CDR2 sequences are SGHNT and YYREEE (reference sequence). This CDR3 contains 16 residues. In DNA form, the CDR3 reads TGTGCCAGCAGCAACGGAGGACTAGCGGGAGTCTACGAGCAGTACTTC. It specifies CASSNGGLAGVYEQYF.

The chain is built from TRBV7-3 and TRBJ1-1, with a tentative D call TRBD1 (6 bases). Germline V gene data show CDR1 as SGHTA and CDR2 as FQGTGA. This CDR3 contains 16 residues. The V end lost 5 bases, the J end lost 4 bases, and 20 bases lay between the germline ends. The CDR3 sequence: CASSKQAQGSGTEAFF. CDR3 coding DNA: TGTGCCAGCAGCAAGCAAGCCCAGGGGTCCGGCACTGAAGCTTTCTTT. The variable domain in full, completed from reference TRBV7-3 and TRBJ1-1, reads GAGVSQTPSNKVTEKGKYVELRCDPISGHTALYWYRQSLGQGPEFLIYFQGTGAADDSGLPNDRFFAVRPEGSVSTLKIQRTERGDSAVYLCASSKQAQGSGTEAFFGQGTRLTVV.

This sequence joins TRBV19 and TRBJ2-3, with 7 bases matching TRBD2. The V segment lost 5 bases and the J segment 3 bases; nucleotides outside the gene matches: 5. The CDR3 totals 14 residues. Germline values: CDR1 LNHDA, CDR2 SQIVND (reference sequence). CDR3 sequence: CASSPQRGTDTQYF. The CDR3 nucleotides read TGTGCCAGTAGTCCCCAGCGGGGTACAGATACGCAGTATTTT.

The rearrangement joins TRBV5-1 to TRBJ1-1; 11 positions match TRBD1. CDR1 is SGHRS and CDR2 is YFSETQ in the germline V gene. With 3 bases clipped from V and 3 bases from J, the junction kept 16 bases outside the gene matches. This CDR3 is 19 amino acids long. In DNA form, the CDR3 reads TGCGCCAGCAGCTCCGGACAGGGGGCGCTTACTATCCTGGACACTGAAGCTTTCTTT. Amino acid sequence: CASSSGQGALTILDTEAFF.

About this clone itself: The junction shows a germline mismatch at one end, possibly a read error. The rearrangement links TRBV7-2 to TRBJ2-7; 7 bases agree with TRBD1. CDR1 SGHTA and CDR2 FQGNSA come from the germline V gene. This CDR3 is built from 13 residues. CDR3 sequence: CASSLGGRDEQYF. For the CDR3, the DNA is TGTGCCAGCAGTTTAGGGGGCAGGGACGAGCAGTACTTC.

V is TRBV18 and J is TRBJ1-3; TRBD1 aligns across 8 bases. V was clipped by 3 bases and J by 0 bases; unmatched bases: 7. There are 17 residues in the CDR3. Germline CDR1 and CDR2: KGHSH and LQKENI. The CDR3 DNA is TGTGCCAGCTCACCCATGACAGGGGCCAACTCTGGAAACACCATATATTTT. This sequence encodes CASSPMTGANSGNTIYF.

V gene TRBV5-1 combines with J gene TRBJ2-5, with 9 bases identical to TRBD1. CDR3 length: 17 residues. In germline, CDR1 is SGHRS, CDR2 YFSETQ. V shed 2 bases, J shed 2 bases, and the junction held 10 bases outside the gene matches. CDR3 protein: CASSFLDRGAGQETQYF. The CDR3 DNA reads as TGCGCCAGCAGCTTCTTGGACAGGGGAGCCGGGCAAGAGACCCAGTACTTC.

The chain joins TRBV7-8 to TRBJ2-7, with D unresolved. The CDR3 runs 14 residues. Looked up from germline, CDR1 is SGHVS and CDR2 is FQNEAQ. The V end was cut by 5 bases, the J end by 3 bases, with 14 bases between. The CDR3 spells CASSEASGLYEQYF. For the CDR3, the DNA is TGTGCCAGCAGCGAGGCCTCCGGCCTCTACGAGCAGTACTTC.

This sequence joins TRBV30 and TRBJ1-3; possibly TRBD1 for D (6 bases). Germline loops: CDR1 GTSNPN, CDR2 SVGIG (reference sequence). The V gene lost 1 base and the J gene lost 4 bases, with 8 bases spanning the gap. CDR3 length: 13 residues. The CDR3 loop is CAWSAGTGNTIYF. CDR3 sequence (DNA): TGTGCCTGGAGTGCCGGGACAGGAAACACCATATATTTT. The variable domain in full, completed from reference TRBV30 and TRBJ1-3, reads SQTIHQWPATLVQPVGSPLSLECTVEGTSNPNLYWYRQAAGRGLQLLFYSVGIGQISSEVPQNLSASRPQDRQFILSSKKLLLSDSGFYLCAWSAGTGNTIYFGEGSWLTVV.

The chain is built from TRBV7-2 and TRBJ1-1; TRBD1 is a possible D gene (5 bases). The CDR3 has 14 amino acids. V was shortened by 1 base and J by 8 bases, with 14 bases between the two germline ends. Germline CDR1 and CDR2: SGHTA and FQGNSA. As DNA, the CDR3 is TGTGCCAGCAGCTTAGAGGCTAGGACAAAGGAAGCTTTCTTT. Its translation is CASSLEARTKEAFF.

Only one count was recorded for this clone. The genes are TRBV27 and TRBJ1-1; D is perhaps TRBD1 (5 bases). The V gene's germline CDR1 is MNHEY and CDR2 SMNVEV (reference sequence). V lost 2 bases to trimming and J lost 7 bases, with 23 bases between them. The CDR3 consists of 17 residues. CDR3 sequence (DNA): TGTGCCAGCAGTTTACACCAAGGGAGGGGCGTTAAAGTTGAAGCTTTCTTT. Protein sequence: CASSLHQGRGVKVEAFF.

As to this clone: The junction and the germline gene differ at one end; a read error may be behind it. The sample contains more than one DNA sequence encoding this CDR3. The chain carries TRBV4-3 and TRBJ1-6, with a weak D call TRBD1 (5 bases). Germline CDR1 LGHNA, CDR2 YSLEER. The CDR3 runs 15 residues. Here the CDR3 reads CASSPVGGNNSPLHF. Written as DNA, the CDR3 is TGCGCCAGCAGCCCGGTGGGGGGGAATAATTCCCCCCTCCACTTT.

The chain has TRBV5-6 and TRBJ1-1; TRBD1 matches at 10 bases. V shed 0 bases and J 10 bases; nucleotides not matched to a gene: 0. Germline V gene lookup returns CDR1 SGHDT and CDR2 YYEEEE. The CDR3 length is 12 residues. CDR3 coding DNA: TGTGCCAGCAGCTTGGGGGACAGGGGAGCTTTCTTT. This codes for CASSLGDRGAFF. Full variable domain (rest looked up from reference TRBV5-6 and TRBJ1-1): DAGVTQSPTHLIKTRGQQVTLRCSPKSGHDTVSWYQQALGQGPQFIFQYYEEEERQRGNFPDRFSGHQFPNYSSELNVNALLLGDSALYLCASSLGDRGAFFGQGTRLTVV.

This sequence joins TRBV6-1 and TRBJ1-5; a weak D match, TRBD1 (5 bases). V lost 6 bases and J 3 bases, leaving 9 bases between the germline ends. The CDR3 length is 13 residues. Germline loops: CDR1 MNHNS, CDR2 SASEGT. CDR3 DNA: TGTGCCAGCAGACAGGAGTTCAATCAGCCCCAGCATTTT. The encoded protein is CASRQEFNQPQHF.

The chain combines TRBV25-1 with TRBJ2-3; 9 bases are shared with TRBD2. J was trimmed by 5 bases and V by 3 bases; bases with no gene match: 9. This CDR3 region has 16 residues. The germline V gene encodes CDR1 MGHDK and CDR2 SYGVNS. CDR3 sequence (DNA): TGTGCCAGCAGTGATTCGGCGGGAGGGACGGGAGATACGCAGTATTTT. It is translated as CASSDSAGGTGDTQYF.

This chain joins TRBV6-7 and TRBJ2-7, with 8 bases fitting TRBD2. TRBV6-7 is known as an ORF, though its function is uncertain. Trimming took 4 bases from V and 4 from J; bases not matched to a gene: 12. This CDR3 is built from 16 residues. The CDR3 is CASSSLDRGGWYEQYF. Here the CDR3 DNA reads TGTGCCAGCAGTTCCTTAGACCGGGGGGGCTGGTACGAGCAGTACTTC.

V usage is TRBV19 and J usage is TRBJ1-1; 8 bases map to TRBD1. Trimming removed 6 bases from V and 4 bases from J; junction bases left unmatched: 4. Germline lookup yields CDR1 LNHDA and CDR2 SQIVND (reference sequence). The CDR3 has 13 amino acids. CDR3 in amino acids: CASRKTGGTEAFF. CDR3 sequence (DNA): TGTGCCAGTAGGAAAACAGGGGGCACTGAAGCTTTCTTT.

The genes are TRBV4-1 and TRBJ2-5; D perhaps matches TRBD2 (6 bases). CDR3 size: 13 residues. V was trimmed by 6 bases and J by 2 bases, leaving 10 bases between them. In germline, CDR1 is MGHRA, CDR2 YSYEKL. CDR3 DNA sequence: TGCGCCAGCAGAGGGACTGGACAAGAGACCCAGTACTTC. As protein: CASRGTGQETQYF.

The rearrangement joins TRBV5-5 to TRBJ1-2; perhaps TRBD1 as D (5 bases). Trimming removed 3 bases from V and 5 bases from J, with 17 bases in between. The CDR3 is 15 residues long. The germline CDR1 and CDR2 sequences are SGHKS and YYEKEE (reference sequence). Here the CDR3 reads CASSSSHGGIYGYTF. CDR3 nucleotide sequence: TGTGCCAGCAGCTCAAGCCACGGGGGAATTTATGGCTACACCTTC.

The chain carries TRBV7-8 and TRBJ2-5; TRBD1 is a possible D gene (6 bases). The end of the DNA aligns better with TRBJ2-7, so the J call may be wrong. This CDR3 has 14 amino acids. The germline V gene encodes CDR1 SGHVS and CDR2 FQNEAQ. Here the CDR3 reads CASSSDRPHYEQYF. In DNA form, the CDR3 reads TGTGCCAGCAGCTCTGACAGGCCCCACTACGAGCAGTACTTC.

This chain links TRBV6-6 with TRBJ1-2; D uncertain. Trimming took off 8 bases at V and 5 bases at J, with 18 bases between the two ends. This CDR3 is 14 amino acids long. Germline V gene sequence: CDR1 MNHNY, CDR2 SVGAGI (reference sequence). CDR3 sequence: CASYPAPVEYGYTF. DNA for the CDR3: TGTGCCAGCTACCCCGCTCCGGTCGAATATGGCTACACCTTC.

In DNA, the CDR3 is TGCGCCAGCAGCCTCCGCTCGGGCCTGAGGGACACTGAAGCTTTCTTT. The encoded protein is CASSLRSGLRDTEAFF. The chain uses TRBV5-1 and TRBJ1-1; no clear D gene. V shed 4 bases and J shed 3 bases, with 19 bases lying between them. This CDR3 has 16 residues. Germline CDR1 reads SGHRS; CDR2 reads YFSETQ.